The next 16 T cell receptor beta chains were all read from a single sample in a study of T cells after yellow fever vaccination. Each CDR3 protein is one row after TCRdb ran MiXCR on the 5' RACE reads. The sample holds around 310,000 distinct CDR3 sequences, around 3.9% seen once. Sequenced here: PBMCs, sampled 5 days after the yellow fever booster vaccination. The source is a man aged 18 to 35 who received the YFV17D yellow fever vaccine.

There are many counts of this clonotype. This chain links TRBV6-2 or TRBV6-3 with TRBJ1-1; D might be TRBD1 (5 bases). Deletions cut 2 bases from V and 0 bases from J, with 10 bases between. CDR1 MNHEY and CDR2 SVGEGT come from the germline V gene. The CDR3 contains 15 residues. Written as DNA, the CDR3 is TGTGCCAGCAGTTACGTGCAGGGCGTGAACACTGAAGCTTTCTTT. It is translated as CASSYVQGVNTEAFF.

This clonotype was seen at least ten times. This rearrangement joins TRBV6-1 to TRBJ2-7, with D perhaps TRBD1 or TRBD2 (5 bases each). The CDR3 loop spans 15 amino acids. V was shortened by 5 bases and J by 0 bases, with 14 bases between the two germline ends. Germline V gene lookup returns CDR1 MNHNS and CDR2 SASEGT. In DNA, the CDR3 is TGTGCCAGCAGTCTGGGACGCCTCACCTCCTACGAGCAGTACTTC. Its protein product is CASSLGRLTSYEQYF.

The rearrangement joins TRBV6-5 to TRBJ2-2, with D perhaps being TRBD1 or TRBD2 (5 bases each). The germline CDR1 and CDR2 sequences are MNHEY and SVGAGI. V dropped 0 bases and J dropped 5 bases, with 19 bases sitting between them. CDR3 length equals 18 residues. The CDR3 protein is CASSYSYPGTPRTGELFF. In nucleotides, the CDR3 is TGTGCCAGCAGTTACTCATACCCCGGGACCCCCCGGACCGGGGAGCTGTTTTTT.

This clonotype showed up just a few times. V gene TRBV3-1 combines with J gene TRBJ2-4; 10 bases are a match to TRBD2. This CDR3 contains 16 residues. Trimming at V came to 5 bases and at J to 6 bases, leaving 10 bases not matched to a gene. In germline, CDR1 is LGHDT, CDR2 YNNKEL (reference sequence). The CDR3 region is CASSFHSGGAANIQYF. CDR3 DNA: TGTGCCAGCAGCTTTCACAGCGGGGGGGCCGCAAACATTCAGTACTTC.

CDR3 nucleotides: TGTGCCAGCAGCTCAGACAGGGGAGGCGAGCAGTACGTC. This translates into CASSSDRGGEQYV. The chain is built from TRBV6-2 or TRBV6-3 and TRBJ2-7; 8 bases agree with TRBD1. Germline CDR1 and CDR2: MNHEY and SVGEGT. The CDR3 is made up of 13 amino acids. The V segment lost 6 bases and the J segment 6 bases; nucleotides outside the gene matches: 7.

This clonotype was counted ten times or more. CDR3 sequence: CAISESISGSSYEQYF. Here the CDR3 DNA reads TGTGCCATCAGTGAGTCGATTAGCGGGTCCTCCTACGAGCAGTACTTC. The chain has TRBV10-3 and TRBJ2-7; 7 bases align to TRBD2. The CDR3 has 16 amino acids. The V segment lost 0 bases and the J segment 0 bases; nucleotides outside the gene matches: 5. Germline V gene lookup returns CDR1 ENHRY and CDR2 SYGVKD.

The table lists this clonotype with many counts. The chain recombines TRBV9 with TRBJ2-5, with D possibly TRBD2 on 5 matching bases. V lost 3 bases and J 2 bases, leaving 8 bases between the germline ends. Germline V lookup: CDR1 SGDLS, CDR2 YYNGEE. The CDR3 is made up of 13 amino acids. CDR3 coding DNA: TGTGCCAGCAGCGCGGGGTCTCAAGAGACCCAGTACTTC. Protein product: CASSAGSQETQYF.

This clonotype has a handful of counts. CDR3 loop: CASSQGGMGSNQPQHF. CDR3 in DNA: TGCGCCAGCAGCCAAGGAGGGATGGGTAGCAATCAGCCCCAGCATTTT. The chain employs TRBV4-1 and TRBJ1-5; D is unresolved. The CDR3 is 16 residues long. The germline V gene has CDR1 MGHRA and CDR2 YSYEKL. V was trimmed by 1 base and J by 0 bases, leaving 10 bases between them.

The chain uses TRBV12-3 or TRBV12-4 and TRBJ1-1; TRBD1 is a possible D gene (6 bases). V gave up 5 bases and J gave up 2 bases, with 12 bases separating them. This CDR3 contains 14 residues. The CDR3 loop is CASSTGITNTEAFF. The CDR3 DNA follows: TGTGCCAGCAGTACAGGGATCACTAACACTGAAGCTTTCTTT.

This clonotype came up many times. This chain joins TRBV6-6 and TRBJ2-3; no firm D call. Germline V gene lookup returns CDR1 MNHNY and CDR2 SVGAGI (reference sequence). Between the trimmed V and J ends, which lost 1 base and 2 bases, there was a span of 7 bases. The CDR3 extends over 14 amino acids. CDR3 nucleotides: TGTGCCAGCAGTTACTTGGCTAACACAGATACGCAGTATTTT. Translating gives CASSYLANTDTQYF.

This clonotype was found many times. The chain carries TRBV5-1 and TRBJ2-7, with TRBD1 identical over 9 bases. This CDR3 is built from 13 residues. Germline CDR1 is SGHRS and CDR2 is YFSETQ. V shed 7 bases and J 4 bases; nucleotides not matched to a gene: 6. CDR3: CASGKQGAYEQYF. The DNA of the CDR3 is TGCGCCAGCGGCAAACAGGGGGCTTACGAGCAGTACTTC.

The chain is built from TRBV4-3 and TRBJ2-5; 8 positions agree with TRBD2. V lost 0 bases and J lost 7; bases outside the gene matches: 7. The CDR3 runs to 15 residues. Germline V gives CDR1 LGHNA, CDR2 YSLEER. Here the CDR3 DNA reads TGCGCCAGCAGCCAAGATTGGGGCGGGGGGCGGACCCAGTACTTC. It yields the protein CASSQDWGGGRTQYF.

The chain has TRBV27 and TRBJ2-7; 8 positions match TRBD1. The CDR3 is 15 residues long. The germline V gene has CDR1 MNHEY and CDR2 SMNVEV (reference sequence). Germline trimming cut 5 bases from V and 3 bases from J; bases unmatched to any gene: 9. As DNA, the CDR3 is TGTGCCAGCAGTGCAGTGGGGACAGGCGGCTACGAGCAGTACTTC. The encoded protein is CASSAVGTGGYEQYF.

This clonotype was seen a few times. V and J are TRBV7-9 and TRBJ1-6; D gene ambiguous. Germline-derived CDR1 and CDR2 are SEHNR and FQNEAQ (reference sequence). The CDR3 extends over 14 amino acids. V shed 4 bases and J shed 7 bases, with 11 bases lying between them. The CDR3 protein is CASSSRVANSPLHF. The CDR3 nucleotides read TGTGCCAGCAGCTCCCGGGTCGCAAATTCACCCCTCCACTTT. Full variable domain (missing parts from reference TRBV7-9 and TRBJ1-6): DTGVSQNPRHKITKRGQNVTFRCDPISEHNRLYWYRQTLGQGPEFLTYFQNEAQLEKSRLLSDRFSAERPKGSFSTLEIQRTEQGDSAMYLCASSSRVANSPLHFGNGTRLTVT.

This clonotype was counted many times. The CDR3 is CASSPTQGRDTQYF. The CDR3 region has the DNA TGCGCCAGCAGCCCTACCCAGGGGAGAGATACGCAGTATTTT. The rearrangement uses TRBV5-1 and TRBJ2-3; D may be TRBD1 (6 bases). V shed 4 bases and J shed 5 bases, with 14 bases lying between them. CDR1 is SGHRS and CDR2 is YFSETQ in the germline V gene. This CDR3 has 14 amino acids. The whole variable domain, filled in from reference TRBV5-1 and TRBJ2-3, reads KAGVTQTPRYLIKTRGQQVTLSCSPISGHRSVSWYQQTPGQGLQFLFEYFSETQRNKGNFPGRFSGRQFSNSRSEMNVSTLELGDSALYLCASSPTQGRDTQYFGPGTRLTVL.

The rearrangement uses TRBV13 and TRBJ1-1; D is unclear. Germline CDR1 PRHDT, CDR2 FYEKMQ (reference sequence). The ends were cut back, 5 bases at V and 6 bases at J, with 13 bases in the middle. This CDR3 comprises 13 residues. The CDR3 protein is CASSPRLHAEAFF. CDR3 coding DNA: TGTGCCAGCAGCCCCCGATTACACGCTGAAGCTTTCTTT.